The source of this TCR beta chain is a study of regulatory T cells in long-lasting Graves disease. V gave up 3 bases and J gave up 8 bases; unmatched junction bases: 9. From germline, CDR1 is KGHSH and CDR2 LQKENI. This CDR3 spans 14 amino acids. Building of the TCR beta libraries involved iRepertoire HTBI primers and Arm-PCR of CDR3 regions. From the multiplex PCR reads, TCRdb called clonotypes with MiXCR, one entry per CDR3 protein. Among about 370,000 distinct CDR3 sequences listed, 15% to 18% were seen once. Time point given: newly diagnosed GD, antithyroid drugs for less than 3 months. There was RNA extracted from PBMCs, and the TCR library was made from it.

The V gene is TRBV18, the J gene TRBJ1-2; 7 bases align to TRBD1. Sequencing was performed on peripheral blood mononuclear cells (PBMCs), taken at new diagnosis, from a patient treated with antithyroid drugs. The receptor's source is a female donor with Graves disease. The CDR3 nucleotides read TGTGCCAGCTCACCTGAGACAGGGAGTCGAGGCTACACCTTC. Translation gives CASSPETGSRGYTF. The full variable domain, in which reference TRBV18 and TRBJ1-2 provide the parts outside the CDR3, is NAGVMQNPRHLVRRRGQEARLRCSPMKGHSHVYWYRQLPEEGLKFMVYLQKENIIDESGMPKERFSAEFPKEGPSILRIQQVVRGDSAAYFCASSPETGSRGYTFGSGTRLTVV.